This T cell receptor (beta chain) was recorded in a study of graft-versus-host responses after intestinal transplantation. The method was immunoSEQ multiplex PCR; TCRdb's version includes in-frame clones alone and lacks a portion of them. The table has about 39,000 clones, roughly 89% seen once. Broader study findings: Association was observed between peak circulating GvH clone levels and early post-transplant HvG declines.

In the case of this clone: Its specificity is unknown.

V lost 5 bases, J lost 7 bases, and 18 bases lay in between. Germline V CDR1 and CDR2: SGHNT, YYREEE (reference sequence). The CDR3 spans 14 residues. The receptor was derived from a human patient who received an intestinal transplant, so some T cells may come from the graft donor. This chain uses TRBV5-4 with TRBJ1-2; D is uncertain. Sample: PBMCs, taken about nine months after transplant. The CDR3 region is CASRAGQWFGGYTF. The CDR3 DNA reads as TGTGCCAGCAGGGCCGGGCAGTGGTTCGGTGGCTACACCTTC.